The 24 T cell receptor beta chains below were found in one sample sequenced in a study of cytomegalovirus exposure and HLA in healthy donors. The PCR had 60 Vbeta and 13 Jbeta primers. Profiled with immunoSEQ multiplex PCR; TCRdb holds only in-frame clones, not every one. The sample lists approximately 140,000 clones, roughly 77% occurring once. The sample was PBMCs. The receptors originated from a human donor in good health.

The V call is TRBV5-4, the J call TRBJ1-4; 10 nucleotides agree with TRBD1. Germline-derived CDR1 and CDR2 are SGHNT and YYREEE (reference sequence). The V gene end was trimmed by 4 bases and the J gene end by 6 bases; junction bases not matched to a gene: 6. The CDR3 extends over 15 amino acids. The CDR3 protein is CASSRDRGGDEKLFF. Here the CDR3 DNA reads TGTGCCAGCAGCAGGGACAGGGGCGGGGATGAAAAACTGTTTTTT.

This clone was seen a handful of times. The chain links TRBV2 to TRBJ2-5, with D tentatively TRBD2 (7 bases). The CDR3 covers 13 residues. Trimming removed 7 bases at V and 5 bases at J, with 14 bases between. Germline CDR1 reads SNHLY; CDR2 reads FYNNEI. CDR3 residues: CASIKGGRETQYF. CDR3 nucleotides: TGTGCCAGCATAAAGGGGGGGAGGGAGACCCAGTACTTC.

This clone was detected once. In DNA form, the CDR3 reads TGCGCCAGCAGCTTGGGGCAGCGAGTCGATGAGCAGTTCTTC. Translation gives CASSLGQRVDEQFF. The rearrangement joins TRBV5-1 to TRBJ2-1; no firm D call. The CDR3 has 14 amino acids. Germline assignment: CDR1 SGHRS and CDR2 YFSETQ. Trimming stripped 0 bases from V and 8 bases from J, with 12 bases between.

This clone was counted once. This chain uses TRBV4-1 with TRBJ1-4; TRBD1 matches at 10 bases. Looked up from germline, CDR1 is MGHRA and CDR2 is YSYEKL. This CDR3 has 14 residues. The V gene end was trimmed by 0 bases and the J gene end by 9 bases; junction bases not matched to a gene: 1. The CDR3, as DNA: TGCGCCAGCAGCCAAGAGGGACAGGGGCAAAAACTGTTTTTT. It specifies CASSQEGQGQKLFF.

This rearrangement joins TRBV2 to TRBJ2-1; 13 bases are shared with TRBD2. Germline V gene lookup returns CDR1 SNHLY and CDR2 FYNNEI. This CDR3 spans 15 amino acids. V lost 6 bases and J lost 10; bases outside the gene matches: 9. As DNA, the CDR3 is TGTGCCAGCAGGGTAACTAGCGGGGGGGCTGTCGAGCAGTTCTTC. It specifies CASRVTSGGAVEQFF.

A few counts support this clone. The chain couples TRBV28 to TRBJ2-2, with 11 bases lining up with TRBD2. V trimming: 8 bases; J trimming: 5 bases; junction bases outside the gene matches: 10. The CDR3 loop spans 16 amino acids. The germline gives CDR1 MDHEN, CDR2 SYDVKM. The chain's CDR3 is CASGGLAVIGTGELFF. The CDR3 bases are TGTGCCAGCGGGGGACTAGCGGTGATAGGGACCGGGGAGCTGTTTTTT. Complete variable domain (other parts from reference TRBV28 and TRBJ2-2): DVKVTQSSRYLVKRTGEKVFLECVQDMDHENMFWYRQDPGLGLRLIYFSYDVKMKEKGDIPEGYSVSREKKERFSLILESASTNQTSMYLCASGGLAVIGTGELFFGEGSRLTVL.

This chain joins TRBV10-2 and TRBJ1-2; possibly TRBD1 for D (5 bases). V lost 6 bases and J lost 5, with 13 bases in between. CDR3 size: 13 residues. Germline V lookup: CDR1 WSHSY, CDR2 SAAADI. CDR3 sequence (DNA): TGCGCCAGCAGGTGGGGGAGGCGATATGGCTACACCTTC. Protein sequence: CASRWGRRYGYTF.

The V gene is TRBV29-1, the J gene TRBJ2-2; the D gene is possibly TRBD1 (7 bases). This CDR3 region has 14 residues. CDR1 and CDR2 (germline): SQVTM, ANQGSEA. V was pared by 8 bases and J by 5 bases, with 18 bases between. The CDR3 sequence is CSPRQGGKTGELFF. CDR3 sequence (DNA): TGCAGCCCACGACAGGGAGGAAAGACCGGGGAGCTGTTTTTT.

The chain is built from TRBV27 and TRBJ1-1; possible D gene TRBD1, 6 bases. V gave up 7 bases and J gave up 4 bases, with 16 bases separating them. Germline CDR1 is MNHEY and CDR2 is SMNVEV (reference sequence). The CDR3 spans 14 residues. CDR3 sequence: CASNPRGGSTEAFF. CDR3 bases: TGTGCCAGCAACCCCAGGGGCGGGAGCACTGAAGCTTTCTTT.

The V call is TRBV20-1, the J call TRBJ2-1; TRBD2 matches at 12 bases. Losses at the gene ends were 7 bases for V and 12 bases for J; bases not matched to a gene: 4. CDR1 and CDR2 from the germline V gene are DFQATT and SNEGSKA (reference sequence). The CDR3 contains 11 residues. The DNA for the CDR3 is TGCAGTGGGACTAGCGGGATGTGGCAGTTCTTC. Amino acid sequence: CSGTSGMWQFF.

CDR3 DNA: TGTGCCAGCAGCATTGGGGATGGCGGGAGGGGGAATGAGCAGTTCTTC. Amino acid sequence: CASSIGDGGRGNEQFF. This rearrangement joins TRBV11-2 to TRBJ2-1; 9 nucleotides agree with TRBD2. Germline CDR1 SGHAT, CDR2 FQNNGV. The trim removed 5 bases at V and 7 bases at J, leaving 12 bases unmatched. The length of the CDR3 is 16 residues. Drawing the rest from reference TRBV11-2 and TRBJ2-1, the complete variable domain is EAGVAQSPRYKIIEKRQSVAFWCNPISGHATLYWYQQILGQGPKLLIQFQNNGVVDDSQLPKDRFSAERLKGVDSTLKIQPAKLEDSAVYLCASSIGDGGRGNEQFFGPGTRLTVL.

This clone was counted a single time. V gene TRBV5-1 combines with J gene TRBJ2-7, with a tentative D call TRBD2 (7 bases). The germline V gene encodes CDR1 SGHRS and CDR2 YFSETQ. The CDR3 covers 14 residues. V was clipped by 0 bases and J by 2 bases, with 9 bases between them. The CDR3: CASSLEGGTYEQYF. DNA for the CDR3: TGCGCCAGCAGCTTGGAGGGGGGGACCTACGAGCAGTACTTC.

The V gene is TRBV5-4, the J gene TRBJ2-7; TRBD2 might be the D (6 bases). The V gene lost 0 bases and the J gene lost 5 bases, with 12 bases spanning the gap. The CDR3 sequence is 14 residues long. Germline CDR1 reads SGHNT; CDR2 reads YYREEE (reference sequence). CDR3: CASSLGQGGNEQYF. The CDR3 DNA reads as TGTGCCAGCAGCTTGGGGCAGGGCGGGAACGAGCAGTACTTC.

This clone was detected only once. J is TRBJ1-2 and V is TRBV6-5; D gene uncertain. Per germline, CDR1 MNHEY and CDR2 SVGAGI. V dropped 0 bases and J dropped 5 bases, with 13 bases sitting between them. The CDR3 is 15 amino acids. The CDR3 region has the DNA TGTGCCAGCAGTTACTCCCCAGGCCATCTATATGGCTACACCTTC. It is translated as CASSYSPGHLYGYTF.

This chain joins TRBV7-6 and TRBJ1-1, with no clear D. The V gene's germline CDR1 is SGHVS and CDR2 FNYEAQ. The germline V and J ends were trimmed by 5 bases and 2 bases, with 9 bases remaining between them. The CDR3 totals 13 residues. The CDR3 bases are TGTGCCAGCAGCCAAGCCTCAAACACTGAAGCTTTCTTT. Its protein product is CASSQASNTEAFF.

The chain combines TRBV29-1 with TRBJ2-7; TRBD1 matches 12 bases. Trimming at V came to 7 bases and at J to 7 bases, leaving 14 bases not matched to a gene. CDR1 is SQVTM and CDR2 is ANQGSEA in the germline V gene. The CDR3 runs 15 residues. CDR3 region: CSATRGTGGQREQYF. For the CDR3, the DNA is TGCAGCGCCACCCGAGGGACAGGGGGCCAAAGGGAGCAGTACTTC.

A few counts support this clone. The chain has TRBV11-2 and TRBJ2-7; 14 bases line up with TRBD2. V lost 4 bases and J lost 0; bases outside the gene matches: 8. CDR1 SGHAT and CDR2 FQNNGV come from the germline V gene. The CDR3 runs 18 residues. CDR3 bases: TGTGCCAGCAGCTATGGACTAGCGGGAGGACTTTACTCCTACGAGCAGTACTTC. Its protein product is CASSYGLAGGLYSYEQYF.

The chain is built from TRBV6-1 and TRBJ2-7, with D tentatively TRBD2 (5 bases). V lost 2 bases and J 7 bases, leaving 12 bases between the germline ends. From germline, CDR1 is MNHNS and CDR2 SASEGT. This CDR3 spans 13 amino acids. CDR3 sequence (DNA): TGTGCCAGCAGTGAACTCAGCTCGGGGGAGCAGTACTTC. This encodes CASSELSSGEQYF.

The J gene is TRBJ1-1, the V gene TRBV30; D not certain. The V end lost 3 bases, the J end lost 7 bases, and 15 bases lay between the germline ends. Per germline, CDR1 GTSNPN and CDR2 SVGIG (reference sequence). The CDR3 loop spans 13 amino acids. DNA of the CDR3: TGTGCCTGGAGAATGACATATGGAGGTGAAGCTTTCTTT. Translated: CAWRMTYGGEAFF.

Comments on this clone: Relative to the germline gene, one junction end is altered; a read error may explain this. CDR3 residues: CSSSARGLATNEKLFF. The CDR3 coding sequence is TGTTCCAGCAGCGCCAGGGGTCTCGCGACTAATGAAAAACTGTTTTTT. This sequence joins TRBV7-9 and TRBJ1-4; tentative D call: TRBD1 (6 bases). The CDR3 is 16 amino acids. The germline CDR1 and CDR2 sequences are SEHNR and FQNEAQ (reference sequence). Supplemented by reference TRBV7-9 and TRBJ1-4, the full variable domain reads DTGVSQNPRHKITKRGQNVTFRCDPISEHNRLYWYRQTLGQGPEFLTYFQNEAQLEKSRLLSDRFSAERPKGSFSTLEIQRTEQGDSAMYLCSSSARGLATNEKLFFGSGTQLSVL.

The chain joins TRBV6-1 to TRBJ2-5; 13 bases match TRBD2. The V gene's germline CDR1 is MNHNS and CDR2 SASEGT. Germline trimming cut 3 bases from V and 5 bases from J; bases unmatched to any gene: 12. This CDR3 region has 18 residues. The chain's CDR3 is CASSDGGLAGVRGETQYF. CDR3 bases: TGTGCCAGCAGTGATGGAGGACTAGCGGGAGTGAGGGGTGAGACCCAGTACTTC.

The chain uses TRBV13 and TRBJ2-3; D perhaps matches TRBD1 (6 bases). V was cut by 0 bases and J by 1 base, with 8 bases left in between. Germline-derived CDR1 and CDR2 are PRHDT and FYEKMQ (reference sequence). This CDR3 is 15 amino acids long. CDR3: CASSLGRGGTDTQYF. In nucleotides, the CDR3 is TGTGCCAGCAGCTTAGGCAGGGGAGGCACAGATACGCAGTATTTT.

In nucleotides, the CDR3 is TGCGCCAGCAGCTTTATCGACAGGGGAGATAGCACTGAAGCTTTCTTT. Translated: CASSFIDRGDSTEAFF. This chain links TRBV5-1 with TRBJ1-1; 8 nucleotides agree with TRBD1. V gave up 2 bases and J gave up 4 bases; unmatched junction bases: 10. CDR3 length: 16 residues. Germline-derived CDR1 and CDR2 are SGHRS and YFSETQ. Based on the CDR3 plus reference TRBV5-1 and TRBJ1-1, the full variable domain is KAGVTQTPRYLIKTRGQQVTLSCSPISGHRSVSWYQQTPGQGLQFLFEYFSETQRNKGNFPGRFSGRQFSNSRSEMNVSTLELGDSALYLCASSFIDRGDSTEAFFGQGTRLTVV.

The chain joins TRBV19 to TRBJ1-4; no firm D call. Trimming removed 6 bases from V and 8 bases from J, with 16 bases in between. Germline V gives CDR1 LNHDA, CDR2 SQIVND (reference sequence). The CDR3 is made up of 14 amino acids. This chain's CDR3 is CASRLTSRGEKLFF. The DNA for the CDR3 is TGTGCCAGTAGGTTGACCTCCCGAGGGGAAAAACTGTTTTTT.